This T cell receptor beta chain was found in a study of graft-versus-host responses after intestinal transplantation. The CDR3 covers 15 residues. Germline CDR1 is MNHEY and CDR2 is SMNVEV (reference sequence). Between the trimmed V and J ends, which lost 5 bases and 1 base, there was a span of 13 bases. Clones were read by immunoSEQ multiplex PCR, and TCRdb kept only the in-frame ones, dropping some. The repertoire holds tens of thousands of clones, over 90% seen once, with almost 2.5% in the top ten. About this clone itself: Its antigen is currently unknown.

V and J are TRBV27 and TRBJ2-3, with D perhaps matching TRBD1 (5 bases). The sample consisted of unstimulated CD4+ T cells sorted from spleen or lymph node cells, taken before transplant. This clonotype originated in a human donor who was the organ donor for an intestinal transplant. This CDR3 is CASSPVGQRTDTQYF. The CDR3, as DNA: TGTGCCAGCAGTCCAGTCGGACAACGCACAGATACGCAGTATTTT.